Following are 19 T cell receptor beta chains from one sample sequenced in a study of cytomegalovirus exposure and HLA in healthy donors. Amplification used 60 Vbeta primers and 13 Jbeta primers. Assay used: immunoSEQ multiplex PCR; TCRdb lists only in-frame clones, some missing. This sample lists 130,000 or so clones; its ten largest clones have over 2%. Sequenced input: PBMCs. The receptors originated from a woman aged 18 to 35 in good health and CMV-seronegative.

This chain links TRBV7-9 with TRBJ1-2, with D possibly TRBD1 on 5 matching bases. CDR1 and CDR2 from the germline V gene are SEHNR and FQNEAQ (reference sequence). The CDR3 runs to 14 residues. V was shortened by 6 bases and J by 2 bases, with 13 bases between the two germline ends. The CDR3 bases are TGTGCCAGCAGTCCTACGGCAGGGAACTATGGCTACACCTTC. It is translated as CASSPTAGNYGYTF.

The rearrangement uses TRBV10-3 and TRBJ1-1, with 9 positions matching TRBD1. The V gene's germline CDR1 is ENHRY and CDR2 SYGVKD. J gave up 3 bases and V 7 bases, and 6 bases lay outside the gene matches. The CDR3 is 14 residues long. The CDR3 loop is CAIKGQGTDTEAFF. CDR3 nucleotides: TGTGCCATCAAGGGACAGGGAACGGACACTGAAGCTTTCTTT.

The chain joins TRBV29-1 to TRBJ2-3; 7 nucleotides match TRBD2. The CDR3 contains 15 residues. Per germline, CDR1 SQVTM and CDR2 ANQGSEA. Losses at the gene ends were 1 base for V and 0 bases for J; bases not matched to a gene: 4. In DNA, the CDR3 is TGCAGCGTTGAAGTTACTAGCGTCAGCACAGATACGCAGTATTTT. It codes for CSVEVTSVSTDTQYF.

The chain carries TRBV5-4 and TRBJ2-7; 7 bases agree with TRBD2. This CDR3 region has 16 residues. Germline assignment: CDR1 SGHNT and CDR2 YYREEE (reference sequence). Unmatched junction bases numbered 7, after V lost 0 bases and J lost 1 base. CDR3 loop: CASSLGAGAGSYEQYV. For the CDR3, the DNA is TGTGCCAGCAGCTTGGGGGCGGGAGCCGGATCCTACGAGCAGTACGTC.

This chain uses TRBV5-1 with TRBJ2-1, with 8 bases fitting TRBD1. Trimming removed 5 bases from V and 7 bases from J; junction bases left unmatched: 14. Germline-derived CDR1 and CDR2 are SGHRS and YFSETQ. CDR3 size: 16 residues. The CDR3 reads CASRSGSGTGGNEQFF. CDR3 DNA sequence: TGCGCCAGCAGATCTGGCTCGGGCACAGGGGGGAATGAGCAGTTCTTC. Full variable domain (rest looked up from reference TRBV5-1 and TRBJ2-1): KAGVTQTPRYLIKTRGQQVTLSCSPISGHRSVSWYQQTPGQGLQFLFEYFSETQRNKGNFPGRFSGRQFSNSRSEMNVSTLELGDSALYLCASRSGSGTGGNEQFFGPGTRLTVL.

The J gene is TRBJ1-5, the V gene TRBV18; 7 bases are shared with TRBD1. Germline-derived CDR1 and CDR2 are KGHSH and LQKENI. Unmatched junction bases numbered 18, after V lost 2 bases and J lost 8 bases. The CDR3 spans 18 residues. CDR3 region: CASSPTSRQGLVLEPQHF. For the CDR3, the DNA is TGTGCCAGCTCACCAACCAGCAGACAGGGTCTTGTTTTGGAGCCCCAGCATTTT.

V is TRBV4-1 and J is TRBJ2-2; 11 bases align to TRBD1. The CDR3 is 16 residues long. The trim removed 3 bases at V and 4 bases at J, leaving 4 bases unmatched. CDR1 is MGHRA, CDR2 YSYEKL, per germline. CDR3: CASSQDRGRSTGELFF. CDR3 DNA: TGCGCCAGCAGCCAGGACAGGGGGCGATCCACCGGGGAGCTGTTTTTT.

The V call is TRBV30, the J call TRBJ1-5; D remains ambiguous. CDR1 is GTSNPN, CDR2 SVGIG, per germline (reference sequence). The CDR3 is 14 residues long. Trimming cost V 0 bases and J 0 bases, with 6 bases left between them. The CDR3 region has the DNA TGTGCCTGGAGTGTACTCGGTAGCAATCAGCCCCAGCATTTT. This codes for CAWSVLGSNQPQHF.

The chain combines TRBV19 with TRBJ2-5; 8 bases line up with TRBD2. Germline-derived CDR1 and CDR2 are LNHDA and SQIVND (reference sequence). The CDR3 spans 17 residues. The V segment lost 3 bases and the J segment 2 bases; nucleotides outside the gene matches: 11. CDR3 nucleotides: TGTGCCAGTAGTATCTATGGCGGTAGCGGGGATCAAGAGACCCAGTACTTC. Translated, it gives CASSIYGGSGDQETQYF.

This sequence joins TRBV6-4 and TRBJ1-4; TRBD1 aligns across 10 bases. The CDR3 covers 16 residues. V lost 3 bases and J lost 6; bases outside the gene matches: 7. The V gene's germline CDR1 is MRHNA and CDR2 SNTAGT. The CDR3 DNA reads TGTGCCAGCAGTGAAAAGGACAGGGGGAGCGATGAAAAACTGTTTTTT. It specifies CASSEKDRGSDEKLFF.

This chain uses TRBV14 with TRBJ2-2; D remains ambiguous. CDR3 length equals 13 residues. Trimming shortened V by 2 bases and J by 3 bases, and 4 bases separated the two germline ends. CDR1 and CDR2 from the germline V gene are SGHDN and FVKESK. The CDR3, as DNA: TGTGCCAGCAGCCAATTCGACACCGGGGAGCTGTTTTTT. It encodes CASSQFDTGELFF.

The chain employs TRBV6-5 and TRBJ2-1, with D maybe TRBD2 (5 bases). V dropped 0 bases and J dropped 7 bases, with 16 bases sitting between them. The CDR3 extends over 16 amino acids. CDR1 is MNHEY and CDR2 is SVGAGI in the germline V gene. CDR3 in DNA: TGTGCCAGCAGTTACTCATTGAGGGCCATGGGGAATGAGCAGTTCTTC. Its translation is CASSYSLRAMGNEQFF.

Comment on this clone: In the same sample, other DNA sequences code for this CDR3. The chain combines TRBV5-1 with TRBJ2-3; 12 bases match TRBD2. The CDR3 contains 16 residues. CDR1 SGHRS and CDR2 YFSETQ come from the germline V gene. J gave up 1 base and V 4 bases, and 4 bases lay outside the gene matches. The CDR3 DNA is TGCGCCAGCAGCCTCAGACTAGCGGGAGGCACAGATACGCAGTATTTT. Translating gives CASSLRLAGGTDTQYF. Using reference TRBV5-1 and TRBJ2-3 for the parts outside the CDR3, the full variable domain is KAGVTQTPRYLIKTRGQQVTLSCSPISGHRSVSWYQQTPGQGLQFLFEYFSETQRNKGNFPGRFSGRQFSNSRSEMNVSTLELGDSALYLCASSLRLAGGTDTQYFGPGTRLTVL.

CDR3 sequence: CASSPWGAVLTYNEQFF. For the CDR3, the DNA is TGCGCCAGCAGCCCCTGGGGCGCGGTCCTTACCTACAATGAGCAGTTCTTC. This rearrangement joins TRBV5-1 to TRBJ2-1, with D perhaps TRBD1 (5 bases). Germline V CDR1 and CDR2: SGHRS, YFSETQ. V was pared by 4 bases and J by 2 bases, with 19 bases between. The CDR3 runs to 17 residues.

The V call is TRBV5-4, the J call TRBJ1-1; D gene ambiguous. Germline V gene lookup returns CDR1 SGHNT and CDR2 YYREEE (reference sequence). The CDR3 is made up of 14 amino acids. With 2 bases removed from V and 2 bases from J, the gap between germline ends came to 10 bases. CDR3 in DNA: TGTGCCAGCAGCTTATCAACAGACAACACTGAAGCTTTCTTT. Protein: CASSLSTDNTEAFF.

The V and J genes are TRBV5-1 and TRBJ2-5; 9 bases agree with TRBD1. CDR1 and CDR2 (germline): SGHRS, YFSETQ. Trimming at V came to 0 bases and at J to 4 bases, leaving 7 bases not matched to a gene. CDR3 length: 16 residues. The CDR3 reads CASSLDGQGTGETQYF. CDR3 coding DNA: TGCGCCAGCAGCTTGGATGGACAGGGGACCGGAGAGACCCAGTACTTC. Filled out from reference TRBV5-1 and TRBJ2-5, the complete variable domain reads KAGVTQTPRYLIKTRGQQVTLSCSPISGHRSVSWYQQTPGQGLQFLFEYFSETQRNKGNFPGRFSGRQFSNSRSEMNVSTLELGDSALYLCASSLDGQGTGETQYFGPGTRLLVL.

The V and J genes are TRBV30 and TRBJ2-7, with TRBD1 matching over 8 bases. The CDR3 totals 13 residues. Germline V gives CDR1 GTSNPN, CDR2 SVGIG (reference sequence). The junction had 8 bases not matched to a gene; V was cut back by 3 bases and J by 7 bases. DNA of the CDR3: TGTGCCTGGAGCCGGGACAGGTCTCGAGAGCAGTACTTC. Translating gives CAWSRDRSREQYF. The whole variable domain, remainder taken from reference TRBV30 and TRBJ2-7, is SQTIHQWPATLVQPVGSPLSLECTVEGTSNPNLYWYRQAAGRGLQLLFYSVGIGQISSEVPQNLSASRPQDRQFILSSKKLLLSDSGFYLCAWSRDRSREQYFGPGTRLTVT.

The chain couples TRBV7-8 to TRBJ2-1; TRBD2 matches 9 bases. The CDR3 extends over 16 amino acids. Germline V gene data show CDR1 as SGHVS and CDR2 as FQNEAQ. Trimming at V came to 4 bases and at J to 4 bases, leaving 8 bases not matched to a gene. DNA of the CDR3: TGTGCCAGCAGCTCCCGGACTAGCGTCGGATACAATGAGCAGTTCTTC. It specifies CASSSRTSVGYNEQFF.

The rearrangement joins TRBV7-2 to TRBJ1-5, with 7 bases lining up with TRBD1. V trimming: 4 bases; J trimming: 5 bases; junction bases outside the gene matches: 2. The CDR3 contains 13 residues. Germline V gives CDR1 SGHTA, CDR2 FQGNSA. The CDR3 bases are TGTGCCAGCAGCTCCGACAGGGATCAGCCCCAGCATTTT. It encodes CASSSDRDQPQHF.